This record covers a single T cell receptor beta chain. V gave up 8 bases and J gave up 0 bases; unmatched junction bases: 7. CDR1 and CDR2 (germline): SNHLY, FYNNEI. The CDR3 runs to 15 residues. This sample stems from a study of blood T cell repertoires in COVID-19. For the study at large: Researchers got acute and convalescent COVID-19 samples from the United States, Italy and Spain.

In the original analysis: Amplification of reference gene primers was used by the study to estimate nucleated cell counts. Method: immunoSEQ multiplex PCR; TCRdb's copy keeps in-frame clones and lacks some. That table gives V, J and clone size, and the DNA gave D and trimming. The top ten clones hold approximately 1.9% of a sample with some 320,000 clones, roughly 85% of them seen once. The sample consisted of PBMCs or T cells enriched from blood (not recorded which). This rearrangement joins TRBV2 to TRBJ2-4, with 7 bases lining up with TRBD2. The TCR originated in a woman under 40 who had been exposed to COVID-19. CDR3 loop: CASGEAGVAKNIQYF. CDR3 sequence (DNA): TGTGCCAGCGGGGAGGCGGGGGTAGCCAAAAACATTCAGTACTTC. The full variable domain, completed using reference TRBV2 and TRBJ2-4, is EPEVTQTPSHQVTQMGQEVILRCVPISNHLYFYWYRQILGQKVEFLVSFYNNEISEKSEIFDDQFSVERPDGSNFTLKIRSTKLEDSAMYFCASGEAGVAKNIQYFGAGTRLSVL.